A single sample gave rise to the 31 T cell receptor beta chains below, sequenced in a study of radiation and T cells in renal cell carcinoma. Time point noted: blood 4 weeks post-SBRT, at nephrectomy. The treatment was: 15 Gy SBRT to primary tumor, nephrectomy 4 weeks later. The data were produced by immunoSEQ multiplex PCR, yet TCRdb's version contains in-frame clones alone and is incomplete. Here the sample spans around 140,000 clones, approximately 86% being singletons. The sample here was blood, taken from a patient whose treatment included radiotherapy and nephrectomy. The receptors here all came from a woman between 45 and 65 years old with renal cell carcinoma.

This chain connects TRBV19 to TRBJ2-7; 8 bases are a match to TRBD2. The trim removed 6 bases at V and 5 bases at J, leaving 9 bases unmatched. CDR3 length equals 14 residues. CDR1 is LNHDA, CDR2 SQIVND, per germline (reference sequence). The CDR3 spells CASSQPGTSNEQYF. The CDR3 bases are TGTGCCAGTAGCCAACCCGGGACTAGTAACGAGCAGTACTTC.

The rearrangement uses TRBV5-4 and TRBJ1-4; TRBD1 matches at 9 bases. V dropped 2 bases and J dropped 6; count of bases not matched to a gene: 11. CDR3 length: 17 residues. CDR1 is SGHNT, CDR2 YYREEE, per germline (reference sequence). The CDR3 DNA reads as TGTGCCAGCAGCTTTTTCGAACAGGGGGCGTATGATGAAAAACTGTTTTTT. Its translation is CASSFFEQGAYDEKLFF.

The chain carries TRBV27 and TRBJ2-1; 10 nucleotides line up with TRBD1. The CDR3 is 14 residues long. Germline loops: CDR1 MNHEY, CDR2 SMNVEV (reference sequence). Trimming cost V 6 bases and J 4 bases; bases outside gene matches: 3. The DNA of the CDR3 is TGTGCCAGCAGCAGGACAGGGGGGTACAATGAGCAGTTCTTC. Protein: CASSRTGGYNEQFF.

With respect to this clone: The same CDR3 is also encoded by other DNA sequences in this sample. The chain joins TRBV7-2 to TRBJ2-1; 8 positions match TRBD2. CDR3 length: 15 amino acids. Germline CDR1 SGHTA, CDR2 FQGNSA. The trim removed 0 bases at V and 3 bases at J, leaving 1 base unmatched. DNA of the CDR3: TGTGCCAGCAGCTTAGCCGGGACTAGCTACAATGAGCAGTTCTTC. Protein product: CASSLAGTSYNEQFF. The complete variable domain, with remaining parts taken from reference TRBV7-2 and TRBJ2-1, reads GAGVSQSPSNKVTEKGKDVELRCDPISGHTALYWYRQSLGQGLEFLIYFQGNSAPDKSGLPSDRFSAERTGGSVSTLTIQRTQQEDSAVYLCASSLAGTSYNEQFFGPGTRLTVL.

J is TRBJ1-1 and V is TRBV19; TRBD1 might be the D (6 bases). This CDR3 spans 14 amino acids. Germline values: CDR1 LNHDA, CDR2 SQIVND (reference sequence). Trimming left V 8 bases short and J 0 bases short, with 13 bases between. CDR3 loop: CASRGQAMNTEAFF. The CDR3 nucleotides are TGTGCCAGTCGGGGGCAGGCAATGAACACTGAAGCTTTCTTT.

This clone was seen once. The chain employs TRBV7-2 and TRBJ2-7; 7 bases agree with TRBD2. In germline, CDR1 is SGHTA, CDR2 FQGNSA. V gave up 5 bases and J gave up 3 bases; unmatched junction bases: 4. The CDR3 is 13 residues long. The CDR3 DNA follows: TGTGCCAGCAGCCTGCAGCGGGACTACGAGCAGTACTTC. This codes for CASSLQRDYEQYF.

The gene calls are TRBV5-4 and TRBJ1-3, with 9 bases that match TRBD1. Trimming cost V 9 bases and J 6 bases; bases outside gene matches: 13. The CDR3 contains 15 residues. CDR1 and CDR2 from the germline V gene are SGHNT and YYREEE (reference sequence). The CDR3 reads CATNPGGTGLNTIYF. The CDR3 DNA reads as TGTGCCACCAACCCCGGAGGGACAGGGCTAAACACCATATATTTT. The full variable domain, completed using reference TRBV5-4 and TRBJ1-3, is ETGVTQSPTHLIKTRGQQVTLRCSSQSGHNTVSWYQQALGQGPQFIFQYYREEENGRGNFPPRFSGLQFPNYSSELNVNALELDDSALYLCATNPGGTGLNTIYFGEGSWLTVV.

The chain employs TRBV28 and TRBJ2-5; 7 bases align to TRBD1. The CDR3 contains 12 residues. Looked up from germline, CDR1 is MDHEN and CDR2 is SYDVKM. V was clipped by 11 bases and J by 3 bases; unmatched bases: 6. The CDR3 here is CACSGTEETQYF. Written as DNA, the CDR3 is TGTGCCTGCTCCGGGACAGAAGAGACCCAGTACTTC.

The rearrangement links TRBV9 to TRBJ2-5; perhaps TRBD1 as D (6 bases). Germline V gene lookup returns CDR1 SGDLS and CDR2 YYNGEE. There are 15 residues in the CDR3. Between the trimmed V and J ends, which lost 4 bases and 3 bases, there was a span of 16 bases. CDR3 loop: CASSRTGIPEETQYF. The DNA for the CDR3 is TGTGCCAGCAGCCGAACAGGGATCCCTGAAGAGACCCAGTACTTC.

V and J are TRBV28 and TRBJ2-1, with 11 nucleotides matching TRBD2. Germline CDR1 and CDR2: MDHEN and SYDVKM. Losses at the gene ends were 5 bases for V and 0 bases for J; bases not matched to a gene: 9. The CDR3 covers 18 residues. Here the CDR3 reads CASSPGTSGPSSYNEQFF. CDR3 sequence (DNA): TGTGCCAGCAGTCCCGGGACTAGCGGACCGAGCTCCTACAATGAGCAGTTCTTC.

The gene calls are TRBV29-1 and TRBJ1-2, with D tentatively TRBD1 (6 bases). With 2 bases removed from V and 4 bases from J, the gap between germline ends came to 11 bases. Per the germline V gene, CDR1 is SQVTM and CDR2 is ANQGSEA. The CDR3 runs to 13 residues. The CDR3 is CSVEQGRVYGYTF. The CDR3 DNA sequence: TGCAGCGTTGAACAGGGGCGGGTCTATGGCTACACCTTC.

In DNA, the CDR3 is TGTGCCAGCACCCCGTTCGTATCCGAGACCCAGTACTTC. Residues: CASTPFVSETQYF. The chain is built from TRBV6-6 and TRBJ2-5; unclear D gene. In germline, CDR1 is MNHNY, CDR2 SVGAGI (reference sequence). The CDR3 contains 13 residues. The V gene lost 7 bases and the J gene lost 5 bases, with 14 bases spanning the gap.

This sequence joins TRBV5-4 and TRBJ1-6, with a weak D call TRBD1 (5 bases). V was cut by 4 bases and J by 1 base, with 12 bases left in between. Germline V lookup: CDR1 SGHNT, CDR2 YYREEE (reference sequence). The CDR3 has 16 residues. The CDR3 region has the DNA TGTGCCAGCAGCCCCTCGACAGCTTCCTATAATTCACCCCTCCACTTT. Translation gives CASSPSTASYNSPLHF.

CDR3 sequence: CSVAPTGNRGEQYF. The CDR3 region has the DNA TGCAGCGTCGCGCCCACCGGGAACCGAGGCGAGCAGTACTTC. The V call is TRBV29-1, the J call TRBJ2-7, with D tentatively TRBD2 (5 bases). This CDR3 has 14 residues. The V end was cut by 6 bases, the J end by 6 bases, with 21 bases between. Germline CDR1 and CDR2: SQVTM and ANQGSEA.

The CDR3 bases are TGCAGTGCTCCCGGGATGAATGGCTACACCTTC. Translating gives CSAPGMNGYTF. The chain links TRBV20-1 to TRBJ1-2; D gene uncertain. The CDR3 runs to 11 residues. Between the trimmed V and J ends, which lost 5 bases and 6 bases, there was a span of 10 bases. The V gene's germline CDR1 is DFQATT and CDR2 SNEGSKA (reference sequence).

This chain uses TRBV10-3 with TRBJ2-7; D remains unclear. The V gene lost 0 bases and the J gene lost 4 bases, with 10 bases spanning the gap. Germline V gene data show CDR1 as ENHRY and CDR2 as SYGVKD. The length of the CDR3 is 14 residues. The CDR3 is CAISESNSPYEQYF. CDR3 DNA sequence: TGTGCCATCAGTGAGTCGAACAGCCCATACGAGCAGTACTTC.

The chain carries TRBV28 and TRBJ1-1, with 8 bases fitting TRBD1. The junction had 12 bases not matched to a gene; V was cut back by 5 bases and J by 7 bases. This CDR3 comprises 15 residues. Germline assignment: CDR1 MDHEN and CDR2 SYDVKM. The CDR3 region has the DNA TGTGCCAGCAGTCCACGGGGACAGGTGGGGATTGAAGCTTTCTTT. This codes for CASSPRGQVGIEAFF.

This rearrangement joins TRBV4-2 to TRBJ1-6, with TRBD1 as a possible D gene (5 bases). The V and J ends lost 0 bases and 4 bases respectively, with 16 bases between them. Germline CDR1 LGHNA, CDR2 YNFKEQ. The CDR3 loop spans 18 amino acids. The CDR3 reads CASSQDRQIRGYNSPLHF. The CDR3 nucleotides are TGTGCCAGCAGCCAAGACCGACAGATTAGAGGATATAATTCACCCCTCCACTTT.

Here the CDR3 DNA reads TGTGCCAGCACCCGGGGACAGGGCGACGAAAAACTGTTTTTT. Translation gives CASTRGQGDEKLFF. The chain carries TRBV6-1 and TRBJ1-4, with 9 bases fitting TRBD1. CDR1 and CDR2 (germline): MNHNS, SASEGT. The CDR3 runs to 14 residues. Losses at the gene ends were 7 bases for V and 8 bases for J; bases not matched to a gene: 8.

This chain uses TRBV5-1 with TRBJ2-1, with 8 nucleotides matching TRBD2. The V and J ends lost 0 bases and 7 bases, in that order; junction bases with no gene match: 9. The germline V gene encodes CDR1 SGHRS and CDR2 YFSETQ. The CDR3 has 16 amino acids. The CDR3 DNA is TGCGCCAGCAGCTTGGATGGCGGGAGGATTGTAAATGAGCAGTTCTTC. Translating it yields CASSLDGGRIVNEQFF.

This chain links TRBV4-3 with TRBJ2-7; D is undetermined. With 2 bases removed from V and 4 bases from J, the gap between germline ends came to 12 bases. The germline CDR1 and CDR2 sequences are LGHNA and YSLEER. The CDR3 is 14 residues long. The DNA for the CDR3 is TGCGCCAGCAGCCAACGGATCGGCGGATACGAGCAGTACTTC. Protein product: CASSQRIGGYEQYF.

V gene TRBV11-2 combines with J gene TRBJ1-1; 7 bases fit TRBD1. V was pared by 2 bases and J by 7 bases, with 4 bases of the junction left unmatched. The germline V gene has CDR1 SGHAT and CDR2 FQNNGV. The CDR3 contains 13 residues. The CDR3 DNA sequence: TGTGCCAGCAGCTTAAACAGGGGAGGTGAAGCTTTCTTT. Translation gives CASSLNRGGEAFF.

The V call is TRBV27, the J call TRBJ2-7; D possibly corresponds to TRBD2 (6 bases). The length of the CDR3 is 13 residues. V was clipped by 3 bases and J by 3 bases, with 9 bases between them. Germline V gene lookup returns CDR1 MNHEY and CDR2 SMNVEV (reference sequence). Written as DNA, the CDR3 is TGTGCCAGCAGTTTGGGAGGAGGCTACGAGCAGTACTTC. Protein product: CASSLGGGYEQYF.

CDR3 DNA: TGTGCTAGTGGTTTAGGGGAAAAACACACCGCGGGGACAGATACGCAGTATTTT. It specifies CASGLGEKHTAGTDTQYF. The V call is TRBV12-5, the J call TRBJ2-3; possibly TRBD2 for D (6 bases). V lost 3 bases to trimming and J lost 3 bases, with 22 bases between them. Germline assignment: CDR1 LGHNT and CDR2 FRNRAP. The CDR3 spans 18 residues.

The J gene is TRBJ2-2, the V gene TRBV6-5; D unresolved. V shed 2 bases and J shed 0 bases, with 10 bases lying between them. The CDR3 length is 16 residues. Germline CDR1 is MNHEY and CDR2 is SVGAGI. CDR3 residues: CASSYDRRSNTGELFF. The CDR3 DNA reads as TGTGCCAGCAGTTACGATCGGCGGTCGAACACCGGGGAGCTGTTTTTT.

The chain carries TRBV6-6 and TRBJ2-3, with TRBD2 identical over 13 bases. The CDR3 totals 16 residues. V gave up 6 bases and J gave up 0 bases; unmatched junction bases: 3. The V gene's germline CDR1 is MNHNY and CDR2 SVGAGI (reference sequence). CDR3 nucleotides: TGTGCCAGCAGGGAGGGACTAGCGGGGAGCACAGATACGCAGTATTTT. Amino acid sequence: CASREGLAGSTDTQYF.

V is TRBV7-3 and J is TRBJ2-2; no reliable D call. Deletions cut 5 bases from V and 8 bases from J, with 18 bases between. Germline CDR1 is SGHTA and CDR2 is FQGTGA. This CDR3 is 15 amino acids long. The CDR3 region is CASSLIERARGELFF. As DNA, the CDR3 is TGTGCCAGCAGCCTGATCGAACGGGCTCGGGGGGAGCTGTTTTTT.

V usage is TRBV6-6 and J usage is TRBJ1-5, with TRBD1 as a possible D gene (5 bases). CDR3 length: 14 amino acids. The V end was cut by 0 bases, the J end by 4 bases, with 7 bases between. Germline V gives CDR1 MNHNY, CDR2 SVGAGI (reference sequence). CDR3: CASSYSGGNQPQHF. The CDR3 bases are TGTGCCAGCAGTTACTCGGGGGGGAATCAGCCCCAGCATTTT.

CDR3 DNA sequence: TGCGCCAGCAGCTTGGAGGGACAGGAGTATGGCTACACCTTC. It specifies CASSLEGQEYGYTF. The chain recombines TRBV5-1 with TRBJ1-2; 8 bases line up with TRBD1. Germline values: CDR1 SGHRS, CDR2 YFSETQ. There are 14 residues in the CDR3. Trimming cost V 0 bases and J 5 bases; bases outside gene matches: 3.

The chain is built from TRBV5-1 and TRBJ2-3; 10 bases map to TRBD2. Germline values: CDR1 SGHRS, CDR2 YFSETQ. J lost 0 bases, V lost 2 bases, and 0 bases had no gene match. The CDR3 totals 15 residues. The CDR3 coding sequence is TGCGCCAGCAGCTTTAGCGGGGGGAGCACAGATACGCAGTATTTT. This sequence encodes CASSFSGGSTDTQYF.

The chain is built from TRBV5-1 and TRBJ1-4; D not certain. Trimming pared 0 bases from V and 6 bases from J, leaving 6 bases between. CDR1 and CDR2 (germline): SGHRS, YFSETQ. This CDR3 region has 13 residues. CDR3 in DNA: TGCGCCAGCAGCTTGGAAGTTTATGAAAAACTGTTTTTT. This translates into CASSLEVYEKLFF.